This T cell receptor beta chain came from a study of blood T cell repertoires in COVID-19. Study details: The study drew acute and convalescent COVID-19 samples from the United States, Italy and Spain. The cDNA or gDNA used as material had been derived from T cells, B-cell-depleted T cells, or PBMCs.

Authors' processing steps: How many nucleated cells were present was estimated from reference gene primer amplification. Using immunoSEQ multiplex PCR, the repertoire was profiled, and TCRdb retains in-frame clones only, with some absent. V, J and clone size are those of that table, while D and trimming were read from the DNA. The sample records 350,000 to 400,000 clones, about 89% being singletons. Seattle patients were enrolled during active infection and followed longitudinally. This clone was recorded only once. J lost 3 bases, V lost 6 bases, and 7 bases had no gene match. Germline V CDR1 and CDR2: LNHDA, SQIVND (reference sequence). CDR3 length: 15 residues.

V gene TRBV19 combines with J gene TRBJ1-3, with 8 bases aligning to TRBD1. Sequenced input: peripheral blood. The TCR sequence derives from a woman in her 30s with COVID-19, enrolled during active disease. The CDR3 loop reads CASSYDRGYGNTIYF. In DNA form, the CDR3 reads TGTGCCAGTAGCTACGACAGGGGATATGGAAACACCATATATTTT.